This paragraph covers one T cell receptor beta chain sequence. The CDR3 contains 15 residues. V shed 4 bases, J shed 3 bases, and the junction held 2 bases outside the gene matches. The germline gives CDR1 DFQATT, CDR2 SNEGSKA (reference sequence). This sample was taken from a study of CD8 T cells in Susac syndrome. The authors reverse transcribed roughly 0.5 to 1 ug RNA with random hexamers. TCRdb reprocessed the immunoSEQ multiplex PCR reads via MiXCR and lists one record per CDR3 protein. The table lists 130,000 or so distinct CDR3 sequences, roughly 89% of them singletons, with around 0.24% in the top ten.

The sequenced sample consisted of CD8+ T cells from PBMCs. The V and J genes are TRBV20-1 and TRBJ2-3; 15 positions match TRBD2. This clonotype originated in a human donor with multiple sclerosis. The CDR3 nucleotides are TGCAGTGCTAACGGACTAGCGGGGGGGACAGATACGCAGTATTTT. Translating it yields CSANGLAGGTDTQYF.